The 24 T cell receptor beta chains presented below share a single source sample, sequenced in a study of PD-1 blockade in classical Hodgkin lymphoma. Clones were sequenced by immunoSEQ multiplex PCR, and TCRdb holds only the in-frame ones, with some missing. Of about 35,000 clones listed, 76% were seen once; the top ten hold 15% to 20%. All patients relapsed after autologous stem cell transplantation, and brentuximab vedotin exposure varied. This specimen consisted of peripheral blood mononuclear cells (PBMCs), obtained before the second cycle of nivolumab. These receptors came from a human donor with classical Hodgkin lymphoma.

The J gene is TRBJ2-5, the V gene TRBV9; the match to TRBD2 covers 11 bases. V trimming: 3 bases; J trimming: 4 bases; junction bases outside the gene matches: 2. Germline V gene data show CDR1 as SGDLS and CDR2 as YYNGEE. The CDR3 runs to 14 residues. Here the CDR3 reads CASSDTSGGETQYF. As DNA, the CDR3 is TGTGCCAGCAGCGACACTAGCGGGGGAGAGACCCAGTACTTC.

In nucleotides, the CDR3 is TGTGCCAGCTCACAACACACGAACACTGAAGCTTTCTTT. Protein sequence: CASSQHTNTEAFF. The chain combines TRBV18 with TRBJ1-1; D is ambiguous. The germline V gene has CDR1 KGHSH and CDR2 LQKENI. This CDR3 spans 13 amino acids. The V end lost 4 bases, the J end lost 1 base, and 7 bases lay between the germline ends.

This clone came up a few times. The chain employs TRBV4-1 and TRBJ1-2; 8 bases align to TRBD1. Trimming at V came to 4 bases and at J to 0 bases, leaving 7 bases not matched to a gene. Germline V gene sequence: CDR1 MGHRA, CDR2 YSYEKL. This CDR3 region has 16 residues. CDR3 sequence (DNA): TGCGCCAGCAGCCCGGGACAGGCAGAGGCTAACTATGGCTACACCTTC. Translated: CASSPGQAEANYGYTF.

This chain uses TRBV7-3 with TRBJ2-1, with TRBD2 matching over 9 bases. V dropped 0 bases and J dropped 9; count of bases not matched to a gene: 6. This CDR3 has 15 amino acids. CDR1 and CDR2 (germline): SGHTA, FQGTGA. DNA of the CDR3: TGTGCCAGCAGCTTAACGTCTAGCGGGGATTTTGAGCAGTTCTTC. Its translation is CASSLTSSGDFEQFF.

The genes are TRBV19 and TRBJ1-4; D is perhaps TRBD1 (5 bases). The ends were cut back, 7 bases at V and 7 bases at J, with 13 bases in the middle. CDR3 length: 13 amino acids. CDR1 is LNHDA, CDR2 SQIVND, per germline (reference sequence). CDR3 nucleotide sequence: TGTGCCAGTACCCCGAGGGGCGGTGAAAAACTGTTTTTT. Protein sequence: CASTPRGGEKLFF.

This sequence joins TRBV7-2 and TRBJ2-5; TRBD2 matches at 8 bases. CDR1 SGHTA and CDR2 FQGNSA come from the germline V gene. The CDR3 contains 16 residues. V was pared by 2 bases and J by 3 bases, with 8 bases of the junction left unmatched. This chain's CDR3 is CASSLSGGGNEETQYF. CDR3 sequence (DNA): TGTGCCAGCAGCTTATCGGGAGGGGGAAATGAAGAGACCCAGTACTTC. Together with reference TRBV7-2 and TRBJ2-5, the CDR3 gives the full variable domain: GAGVSQSPSNKVTEKGKDVELRCDPISGHTALYWYRQSLGQGLEFLIYFQGNSAPDKSGLPSDRFSAERTGGSVSTLTIQRTQQEDSAVYLCASSLSGGGNEETQYFGPGTRLLVL.

The V and J genes are TRBV11-2 and TRBJ2-1, with TRBD2 as a possible D gene (5 bases). Germline-derived CDR1 and CDR2 are SGHAT and FQNNGV. Trimming removed 5 bases at V and 7 bases at J, with 9 bases between. CDR3 length equals 12 residues. CDR3 residues: CASSLTTNEQFF. The CDR3 DNA sequence: TGTGCCAGCAGCCTGACTACAAATGAGCAGTTCTTC.

The chain uses TRBV11-2 and TRBJ2-7; possibly TRBD2 for D (5 bases). Germline CDR1 SGHAT, CDR2 FQNNGV. The CDR3 is 12 residues long. V shed 2 bases and J shed 4 bases, with 6 bases lying between them. CDR3 sequence (DNA): TGTGCCAGCAGCTTACCGGGGTACGAGCAGTACTTC. It translates to CASSLPGYEQYF.

CDR3 DNA sequence: TGTGCCAGCAGGATTAGCGGGGGGCAAGAGACCCAGTACTTC. It translates to CASRISGGQETQYF. The genes are TRBV2 and TRBJ2-5; 10 positions agree with TRBD2. CDR1 and CDR2 (germline): SNHLY, FYNNEI. The CDR3 extends over 14 amino acids. J was trimmed by 2 bases and V by 6 bases; bases with no gene match: 3.

The V and J genes are TRBV6-5 and TRBJ1-6; a possible D gene is TRBD1 (5 bases). Trimming took off 6 bases at V and 6 bases at J, with 15 bases between the two ends. Germline CDR1 is MNHEY and CDR2 is SVGAGI. CDR3 size: 15 residues. The CDR3 DNA is TGTGCCAGCAGCCCGGCTCAGCAGGGTAATTCACCCCTCCACTTT. Its protein product is CASSPAQQGNSPLHF.

The chain employs TRBV30 and TRBJ2-2; the D gene is possibly TRBD1 (6 bases). The ends were cut back, 5 bases at V and 7 bases at J, with 14 bases in the middle. CDR1 and CDR2 from the germline V gene are GTSNPN and SVGIG (reference sequence). The CDR3 consists of 13 residues. The DNA for the CDR3 is TGTGCCTGGGACAGGATCGCGGGCGGGGAGCTGTTTTTT. Translating gives CAWDRIAGGELFF.

This rearrangement joins TRBV20-1 to TRBJ1-2; D remains ambiguous. Germline CDR1 DFQATT, CDR2 SNEGSKA (reference sequence). The CDR3 spans 11 residues. The V end was cut by 7 bases, the J end by 4 bases, with 10 bases between. CDR3 region: CSGRTFYGYTF. CDR3 DNA: TGCAGTGGACGGACCTTCTATGGCTACACCTTC.

The chain uses TRBV6-6 and TRBJ1-3; maybe TRBD1 (5 bases). V dropped 5 bases and J dropped 10 bases, with 15 bases sitting between them. Germline loops: CDR1 MNHNY, CDR2 SVGAGI (reference sequence). The CDR3 loop spans 13 amino acids. CDR3 in amino acids: CASSTRQSGTIYF. In DNA, the CDR3 is TGTGCCAGCAGTACGCGACAGAGTGGTACCATATATTTT.

The chain uses TRBV7-9 and TRBJ2-1; D perhaps matches TRBD1 (7 bases). Germline-derived CDR1 and CDR2 are SEHNR and FQNEAQ (reference sequence). V dropped 5 bases and J dropped 4 bases, with 15 bases sitting between them. The length of the CDR3 is 15 residues. The CDR3 bases are TGTGCCAGCAGCCAAGAGGCAGGGGGGTACAATGAGCAGTTCTTC. It codes for CASSQEAGGYNEQFF.

The chain couples TRBV6-6 to TRBJ1-1; 7 nucleotides match TRBD1. This CDR3 contains 15 residues. The germline V gene has CDR1 MNHNY and CDR2 SVGAGI (reference sequence). With V trimmed by 5 bases and J by 0 bases, 6 bases remained unmatched. CDR3 sequence (DNA): TGTGCCAGCAGTGGTACAGGGGTTCTGAACACTGAAGCTTTCTTT. Its translation: CASSGTGVLNTEAFF.

The J gene is TRBJ2-3, the V gene TRBV4-1; perhaps TRBD1 as D (5 bases). The CDR3 covers 15 residues. The germline CDR1 and CDR2 sequences are MGHRA and YSYEKL. V was pared by 3 bases and J by 2 bases, with 12 bases between. CDR3 sequence (DNA): TGCGCCAGCAGCCAGGACACGGCTCTCACAGATACGCAGTATTTT. The encoded protein is CASSQDTALTDTQYF.

This chain joins TRBV10-3 and TRBJ1-2, with TRBD1 matching over 12 bases. The CDR3 has 14 amino acids. Per germline, CDR1 ENHRY and CDR2 SYGVKD. V trimming: 4 bases; J trimming: 7 bases; junction bases outside the gene matches: 4. CDR3 sequence reads: CAISGGQGALGYTF. The CDR3 region has the DNA TGTGCCATCAGTGGGGGACAGGGGGCGCTTGGCTACACCTTC.

This CDR3 is CASSPKETQYF. CDR3 in DNA: TGTGCCAGCAGTCCTAAAGAGACCCAGTACTTC. The genes are TRBV2 and TRBJ2-5; D is ambiguous. There are 11 residues in the CDR3. Trimming removed 5 bases at V and 3 bases at J, with 4 bases between. In germline, CDR1 is SNHLY, CDR2 FYNNEI.

The J gene is TRBJ1-1, the V gene TRBV7-9; maybe TRBD1 (5 bases). The CDR3 totals 14 residues. Germline-derived CDR1 and CDR2 are SEHNR and FQNEAQ (reference sequence). Trimming shortened V by 2 bases and J by 6 bases, and 13 bases separated the two germline ends. CDR3 in amino acids: CASSLRGEGAEAFF. Here the CDR3 DNA reads TGTGCCAGCAGCTTAAGGGGCGAAGGTGCTGAAGCTTTCTTT.

V gene TRBV7-9 combines with J gene TRBJ1-1; 7 positions agree with TRBD1. From germline, CDR1 is SEHNR and CDR2 FQNEAQ (reference sequence). Losses at the gene ends were 2 bases for V and 0 bases for J; bases not matched to a gene: 12. The CDR3 has 18 amino acids. The CDR3: CASSLRGRGAKLNTEAFF. The CDR3, as DNA: TGTGCCAGCAGCTTAAGGGGGCGCGGGGCCAAATTGAACACTGAAGCTTTCTTT. The full variable domain, rest sourced from reference TRBV7-9 and TRBJ1-1, is DTGVSQNPRHKITKRGQNVTFRCDPISEHNRLYWYRQTLGQGPEFLTYFQNEAQLEKSRLLSDRFSAERPKGSFSTLEIQRTEQGDSAMYLCASSLRGRGAKLNTEAFFGQGTRLTVV.

This rearrangement joins TRBV23-1 to TRBJ2-7; 7 positions agree with TRBD1. TRBV23-1 is flagged as an ORF with uncertain function. The junction had 5 bases not matched to a gene; V was cut back by 0 bases and J by 0 bases. The CDR3 runs to 16 residues. The CDR3 DNA sequence: TGCGCCAGCAGTCAATCCGACAGGGACGGCTCCTACGAGCAGTACTTC. It specifies CASSQSDRDGSYEQYF.

This sequence joins TRBV10-3 and TRBJ2-7; TRBD1 or TRBD2 may be the D gene (5 bases each). The V end lost 5 bases, the J end lost 1 base, and 18 bases lay between the germline ends. CDR3 length equals 16 residues. Germline CDR1 ENHRY, CDR2 SYGVKD. This CDR3 is CAISPDSGTASYEQYF. CDR3 sequence (DNA): TGTGCCATCAGTCCTGATTCCGGGACGGCATCCTACGAGCAGTACTTC.

This clone was seen more than once but under ten times. V gene TRBV7-8 combines with J gene TRBJ2-3, with D hard to call. Germline CDR1 SGHVS, CDR2 FQNEAQ. Trimming took off 7 bases at V and 2 bases at J, with 19 bases between the two ends. The CDR3 runs 16 residues. The CDR3 sequence is CASTTAASPFTDTQYF. CDR3 DNA sequence: TGTGCCAGCACCACGGCGGCCTCACCATTCACAGATACGCAGTATTTT.

This clone was observed a single time. The chain links TRBV2 to TRBJ1-5; D is undetermined. The germline V and J ends were trimmed by 1 base and 9 bases, with 10 bases remaining between them. CDR1 SNHLY and CDR2 FYNNEI come from the germline V gene. The CDR3 spans 13 residues. CDR3 loop: CASSEEAVLPQHF. DNA of the CDR3: TGTGCCAGCAGTGAAGAGGCCGTCTTGCCCCAGCATTTT.